Each of the 27 T cell receptor beta chains below was sequenced from the same sample in a study of long-term antiretroviral therapy in people with HIV. The run of the v3.0 immunoSEQ assay was at survey level. The table came from immunoSEQ multiplex PCR; TCRdb's copy has only in-frame clones and leaves some out. The sample shows approximately 29,000 clones, nearly 90% of them seen only once. Sequenced here: unsorted PBMCs, sampled 1.1 years after starting antiretroviral therapy. These receptor sequences come from a man aged 18-30 years with HIV.

The chain combines TRBV7-8 with TRBJ1-5, with 10 nucleotides matching TRBD1. Germline V gene lookup returns CDR1 SGHVS and CDR2 FQNEAQ. The CDR3 consists of 18 residues. V gave up 0 bases and J gave up 5 bases; unmatched junction bases: 10. The DNA of the CDR3 is TGTGCCAGCAGCTTAGCTGGGCGGGGACAGGGGAGATATCAGCCCCAGCATTTT. It translates to CASSLAGRGQGRYQPQHF.

CDR3: CASSLKETSGRPGTGELFF. The CDR3 DNA sequence: TGTGCCAGCAGTTTAAAGGAGACTAGCGGGAGGCCGGGGACCGGGGAGCTGTTTTTT. The V and J genes are TRBV27 and TRBJ2-2; 13 bases are a match to TRBD2. CDR3 size: 19 residues. The junction had 11 bases not matched to a gene; V was cut back by 2 bases and J by 5 bases. Germline-derived CDR1 and CDR2 are MNHEY and SMNVEV (reference sequence).

The rearrangement uses TRBV28 and TRBJ1-1; weak D call: TRBD1 (5 bases). V lost 5 bases, J lost 5 bases, and 12 bases lay in between. This CDR3 contains 13 residues. Germline loops: CDR1 MDHEN, CDR2 SYDVKM. CDR3 in DNA: TGTGCCAGCAGTCTCCCAGGGAATACTGAAGCTTTCTTT. Its translation: CASSLPGNTEAFF. The full variable domain, completed using reference TRBV28 and TRBJ1-1, is DVKVTQSSRYLVKRTGEKVFLECVQDMDHENMFWYRQDPGLGLRLIYFSYDVKMKEKGDIPEGYSVSREKKERFSLILESASTNQTSMYLCASSLPGNTEAFFGQGTRLTVV.

This CDR3 reads CASSLARGGPYGYTF. The CDR3 DNA is TGTGCCAGCAGCTTGGCCAGGGGAGGACCCTATGGCTACACCTTC. The chain combines TRBV5-6 with TRBJ1-2, with D possibly matching TRBD1 (6 bases). V lost 0 bases to trimming and J lost 4 bases, with 13 bases between them. CDR1 and CDR2 (germline): SGHDT, YYEEEE. This CDR3 region has 15 residues.

The gene calls are TRBV7-2 and TRBJ2-7; TRBD2 aligns across 7 bases. The CDR3 covers 16 residues. The V gene's germline CDR1 is SGHTA and CDR2 FQGNSA. With 5 bases clipped from V and 3 bases from J, the junction kept 13 bases outside the gene matches. CDR3 sequence reads: CASSPTGGRERYEQYF. The CDR3 DNA is TGTGCCAGCAGCCCGACGGGGGGTAGGGAGCGCTACGAGCAGTACTTC.

The V gene is TRBV5-6, the J gene TRBJ2-2; a possible D gene is TRBD1 (6 bases). The ends were cut back, 7 bases at V and 3 bases at J, with 10 bases in the middle. Looked up from germline, CDR1 is SGHDT and CDR2 is YYEEEE. The length of the CDR3 is 13 residues. The CDR3 spells CASLAGDTGELFF. The DNA of the CDR3 is TGTGCCAGCCTGGCAGGGGACACCGGGGAGCTGTTTTTT.

The chain links TRBV7-3 to TRBJ2-2; D may be TRBD1 (5 bases). Trimming stripped 5 bases from V and 3 bases from J, with 16 bases between. This CDR3 comprises 16 residues. Germline loops: CDR1 SGHTA, CDR2 FQGTGA. The CDR3 nucleotides read TGTGCCAGCAGCCGTCCAACCGGACACTACACCGGGGAGCTGTTTTTT. This gives the protein CASSRPTGHYTGELFF.

This chain connects TRBV10-2 to TRBJ2-3, with TRBD1 as a possible D gene (6 bases). This CDR3 has 16 amino acids. The germline CDR1 and CDR2 sequences are WSHSY and SAAADI. V was shortened by 1 base and J by 4 bases, with 15 bases between the two germline ends. CDR3 DNA: TGCGCCAGCAGTGAGTTAAGGACAGCTTTCGCAGATACGCAGTATTTT. This sequence encodes CASSELRTAFADTQYF.

The genes are TRBV10-3 and TRBJ1-4; D perhaps matches TRBD1 (6 bases). Germline loops: CDR1 ENHRY, CDR2 SYGVKD. This CDR3 has 15 residues. The germline V and J ends were trimmed by 0 bases and 7 bases, with 12 bases remaining between them. CDR3 sequence reads: CAISESGQGREKLFF. Written as DNA, the CDR3 is TGTGCCATCAGTGAGTCCGGGCAGGGGCGTGAAAAACTGTTTTTT.

About this clone itself: The junction departs from germline at one end; a sequencing error may be responsible. V and J are TRBV5-4 and TRBJ2-3; D remains ambiguous. Germline CDR1 and CDR2: SGHNT and YYREEE (reference sequence). This CDR3 comprises 15 residues. The CDR3 reads CASSQDMVGTDTQYF. CDR3 coding DNA: TGCGCCAGCAGCCAAGACATGGTAGGGACAGATACGCAGTATTTT.

The chain employs TRBV5-6 and TRBJ1-1; 8 bases line up with TRBD1. This CDR3 spans 15 amino acids. V was clipped by 5 bases and J by 0 bases; unmatched bases: 6. Germline V gene sequence: CDR1 SGHDT, CDR2 YYEEEE. CDR3 sequence: CASSSDRGLNTEAFF. In DNA form, the CDR3 reads TGTGCCAGCAGTTCTGACAGGGGCTTGAACACTGAAGCTTTCTTT. The full variable domain, completed using reference TRBV5-6 and TRBJ1-1, is DAGVTQSPTHLIKTRGQQVTLRCSPKSGHDTVSWYQQALGQGPQFIFQYYEEEERQRGNFPDRFSGHQFPNYSSELNVNALLLGDSALYLCASSSDRGLNTEAFFGQGTRLTVV.

V usage is TRBV2 and J usage is TRBJ1-2, with 9 bases that match TRBD1. Germline V lookup: CDR1 SNHLY, CDR2 FYNNEI. This CDR3 is 17 amino acids long. With V trimmed by 6 bases and J by 3 bases, 14 bases remained unmatched. In DNA form, the CDR3 reads TGTGCCAGCAGCGCCGGGACAGGGACAATGAGGGACTATGGCTACACCTTC. Translation gives CASSAGTGTMRDYGYTF.

V and J are TRBV27 and TRBJ2-5; the D gene is possibly TRBD1 (6 bases). This CDR3 is built from 15 residues. Trimming shortened V by 3 bases and J by 5 bases, and 16 bases separated the two germline ends. The germline gives CDR1 MNHEY, CDR2 SMNVEV (reference sequence). The chain's CDR3 is CASSLAGRGGETQYF. For the CDR3, the DNA is TGTGCCAGCAGTTTGGCGGGCAGGGGTGGGGAGACCCAGTACTTC.

The V and J genes are TRBV19 and TRBJ2-1, with 9 bases identical to TRBD2. V trimming: 5 bases; J trimming: 5 bases; junction bases outside the gene matches: 7. The CDR3 is 15 amino acids. The germline gives CDR1 LNHDA, CDR2 SQIVND (reference sequence). CDR3 region: CASSLPGLANNEQFF. The CDR3 region has the DNA TGTGCCAGTAGTCTACCGGGACTAGCTAACAATGAGCAGTTCTTC.

This chain uses TRBV20-1 with TRBJ2-7; D not resolved. Trimming pared 6 bases from V and 7 bases from J, leaving 13 bases between. The CDR3 is 11 residues long. Germline V gene lookup returns CDR1 DFQATT and CDR2 SNEGSKA (reference sequence). This CDR3 is CSAPENWEQYF. The CDR3 coding sequence is TGCAGTGCGCCCGAAAATTGGGAGCAGTACTTC.

This rearrangement joins TRBV7-2 to TRBJ2-5; 10 nucleotides match TRBD2. The CDR3 runs 17 residues. Germline lookup yields CDR1 SGHTA and CDR2 FQGNSA. The trim removed 1 base at V and 3 bases at J, leaving 8 bases unmatched. The CDR3 is CASSLVSGGQGEETQYF. CDR3 DNA sequence: TGTGCCAGCAGCTTAGTTAGCGGGGGGCAAGGGGAAGAGACCCAGTACTTC.

The chain combines TRBV7-2 with TRBJ1-5; D is possibly TRBD1 (6 bases). The V and J ends lost 2 bases and 1 base respectively, with 15 bases between them. There are 17 residues in the CDR3. Per germline, CDR1 SGHTA and CDR2 FQGNSA. The DNA for the CDR3 is TGTGCCAGCAGCTTAAGGGCAGGGGAATTGAGCAATCAGCCCCAGCATTTT. This encodes CASSLRAGELSNQPQHF.

The V gene is TRBV6-1, the J gene TRBJ2-7; perhaps TRBD2 as D (7 bases). Trimming shortened V by 3 bases and J by 1 base, and 13 bases separated the two germline ends. Looked up from germline, CDR1 is MNHNS and CDR2 is SASEGT. This CDR3 contains 15 residues. CDR3: CASSDLGRGSYEQYF. The CDR3 DNA reads TGTGCCAGCAGTGATCTGGGGAGGGGGTCCTACGAGCAGTACTTC.

This chain uses TRBV19 with TRBJ2-6; possible D gene TRBD2, 7 bases. This CDR3 spans 16 amino acids. The V gene lost 8 bases and the J gene lost 1 base, with 15 bases spanning the gap. The V gene's germline CDR1 is LNHDA and CDR2 SQIVND (reference sequence). CDR3 sequence: CASGRGDGSGANVLTF. The DNA of the CDR3 is TGTGCCAGTGGGAGGGGGGACGGATCTGGGGCCAACGTCCTGACTTTC.

CDR3 amino acids: CASSVSGPSNYGYTF. CDR3 in DNA: TGTGCCAGCAGTGTATCGGGACCTTCTAACTATGGCTACACCTTC. The rearrangement uses TRBV2 and TRBJ1-2; TRBD1 is a possible D gene (5 bases). The CDR3 contains 15 residues. Trimming removed 4 bases at V and 0 bases at J, with 12 bases between. Germline assignment: CDR1 SNHLY and CDR2 FYNNEI. Drawing the rest from reference TRBV2 and TRBJ1-2, the complete variable domain is EPEVTQTPSHQVTQMGQEVILRCVPISNHLYFYWYRQILGQKVEFLVSFYNNEISEKSEIFDDQFSVERPDGSNFTLKIRSTKLEDSAMYFCASSVSGPSNYGYTFGSGTRLTVV.

The chain uses TRBV18 and TRBJ1-1, with D uncertain. This CDR3 has 14 amino acids. Trimming left V 1 base short and J 5 bases short, with 11 bases between. Per germline, CDR1 KGHSH and CDR2 LQKENI. CDR3 coding DNA: TGTGCCAGCTCACCACTCGACCGGATAACTGAAGCTTTCTTT. Translating it yields CASSPLDRITEAFF.

This rearrangement joins TRBV9 to TRBJ2-2; TRBD2 matches 15 bases. Trimming cost V 0 bases and J 5 bases; bases outside gene matches: 8. The CDR3 contains 19 residues. Germline V lookup: CDR1 SGDLS, CDR2 YYNGEE. In nucleotides, the CDR3 is TGTGCCAGCAGCGTAGGGGGTGGAGGACTAGCGGGAGGGACCGGGGAGCTGTTTTTT. As protein: CASSVGGGGLAGGTGELFF.

Judged by abundance, this clone is medium-sized. The V gene is TRBV11-2, the J gene TRBJ2-2; D remains unclear. V lost 10 bases and J 6 bases, leaving 15 bases between the germline ends. CDR1 is SGHAT and CDR2 is FQNNGV in the germline V gene. The CDR3 has 13 amino acids. CDR3 in amino acids: CATMRMGSGELFF. Here the CDR3 DNA reads TGTGCCACCATGCGTATGGGTTCCGGGGAGCTGTTTTTT. Combining the CDR3 with reference TRBV11-2 and TRBJ2-2 gives the whole variable domain EAGVAQSPRYKIIEKRQSVAFWCNPISGHATLYWYQQILGQGPKLLIQFQNNGVVDDSQLPKDRFSAERLKGVDSTLKIQPAKLEDSAVYLCATMRMGSGELFFGEGSRLTVL.

In DNA, the CDR3 is TGTGCCAGCAGTTACGCAGATGGGGAGGAAAAACTGTTTTTT. Translation gives CASSYADGEEKLFF. This chain connects TRBV6-5 to TRBJ1-4, with D hard to call. CDR1 and CDR2 (germline): MNHEY, SVGAGI. V was clipped by 2 bases and J by 8 bases, with 12 bases between them. The CDR3 is 14 amino acids.

This chain joins TRBV4-1 and TRBJ1-1; the D gene is possibly TRBD1 (5 bases). Germline CDR1 MGHRA, CDR2 YSYEKL. The V and J ends lost 4 bases and 4 bases respectively, with 19 bases between them. The CDR3 contains 16 residues. The CDR3 DNA reads TGCGCCAGCAGCCTATATCACGGTGGGGGTGGCACTGAAGCTTTCTTT. As protein: CASSLYHGGGGTEAFF.

The chain carries TRBV27 and TRBJ1-2, with unresolved D. Germline values: CDR1 MNHEY, CDR2 SMNVEV (reference sequence). Trimming pared 6 bases from V and 2 bases from J, leaving 7 bases between. This CDR3 spans 12 amino acids. The CDR3 nucleotides read TGTGCCAGCAGAGAGCGGAACTATGGCTACACCTTC. Its protein product is CASRERNYGYTF.

The chain uses TRBV5-1 and TRBJ2-6, with D possibly being TRBD1 or TRBD2 (5 bases each). Trimming pared 3 bases from V and 3 bases from J, leaving 10 bases between. Germline values: CDR1 SGHRS, CDR2 YFSETQ. This CDR3 is built from 15 residues. The CDR3 nucleotides read TGCGCCAGCAGCTCCGGGGCCGGTGGGGCCAACGTCCTGACTTTC. It encodes CASSSGAGGANVLTF.